Following are 5 T cell receptor beta chains from one sample sequenced in a study of cytomegalovirus exposure and HLA in healthy donors. PCR amplification relied on 60 Vbeta primers (plus 13 Jbeta primers). Here immunoSEQ multiplex PCR was the method, and the copy in TCRdb shows in-frame clones only, minus some. In all, the sample yields some 180,000 clones. The source material was PBMCs. These TCRs come from a man aged 30-40 years in good health and CMV-seronegative.

The chain recombines TRBV19 with TRBJ1-2; TRBD1 aligns across 8 bases. CDR1 is LNHDA, CDR2 SQIVND, per germline (reference sequence). Trimming at V came to 7 bases and at J to 7 bases, leaving 8 bases not matched to a gene. The CDR3 sequence is 13 residues long. DNA of the CDR3: TGTGCCAGTACTTACAGGGGGTCTCGTGGCTACACCTTC. Translation: CASTYRGSRGYTF. Looking up the rest from reference TRBV19 and TRBJ1-2 gives the full variable domain: DGGITQSPKYLFRKEGQNVTLSCEQNLNHDAMYWYRQDPGQGLRLIYYSQIVNDFQKGDIAEGYSVSREKKESFPLTVTSAQKNPTAFYLCASTYRGSRGYTFGSGTRLTVV.

The V gene is TRBV7-9, the J gene TRBJ1-1; the D is unclear. The CDR3 has 13 amino acids. Germline V CDR1 and CDR2: SEHNR, FQNEAQ (reference sequence). Trimming stripped 5 bases from V and 3 bases from J, with 10 bases between. The CDR3 DNA reads TGTGCCAGCAGCCAATCCGGGGACACTGAAGCTTTCTTT. This codes for CASSQSGDTEAFF.

The chain recombines TRBV9 with TRBJ2-3; TRBD1 agrees at 7 bases. Germline lookup yields CDR1 SGDLS and CDR2 YYNGEE. The CDR3 loop spans 16 amino acids. V shed 0 bases and J 4 bases; nucleotides not matched to a gene: 8. The CDR3, as DNA: TGTGCCAGCAGCGTAGGTTTTAGGGGGCCCGCAGATACGCAGTATTTT. Its protein product is CASSVGFRGPADTQYF.

The chain carries TRBV6-1 and TRBJ2-6; the D is unclear. The CDR3 consists of 15 residues. Germline values: CDR1 MNHNS, CDR2 SASEGT. V was cut by 4 bases and J by 0 bases, with 7 bases left in between. CDR3 DNA sequence: TGTGCCAGCAGTGTTGAGTACTCTGGGGCCAACGTCCTGACTTTC. It yields the protein CASSVEYSGANVLTF.

The CDR3 sequence is CASSLGTDSGNTIYF. CDR3 coding DNA: TGCGCCAGCAGCTTGGGAACAGACTCTGGAAACACCATATATTTT. The gene calls are TRBV5-1 and TRBJ1-3; no firm D call. CDR1 SGHRS and CDR2 YFSETQ come from the germline V gene. This CDR3 is built from 15 residues. The V end was cut by 0 bases, the J end by 0 bases, with 7 bases between.